The 21 T cell receptor beta chains in this list originate from one sample, sequenced in a study of radiation and T cells in renal cell carcinoma. Using immunoSEQ multiplex PCR, the repertoire was profiled, and TCRdb retains in-frame clones only, with some absent. Of 120,000 or so clones listed, around 89% are singletons. Regarding time point: blood 2 weeks post-SBRT. The treatment: 15 Gy SBRT to primary tumor, nephrectomy 4 weeks later. Sample: blood, taken from a patient whose treatment included radiotherapy and nephrectomy. The receptors come from a woman aged 70-85 years with renal cell carcinoma.

The chain is built from TRBV7-8 and TRBJ2-5, with D tentatively TRBD1 (6 bases). The CDR3 is 15 residues long. The germline V gene has CDR1 SGHVS and CDR2 FQNEAQ. Trimming took 5 bases from V and 2 from J, leaving 15 bases between them. The CDR3 spells CASSPRRGKQETQYF. In nucleotides, the CDR3 is TGTGCCAGCAGCCCCCGAAGGGGGAAGCAAGAGACCCAGTACTTC.

In its sample, this clone was seen once. The V and J genes are TRBV5-6 and TRBJ1-2; TRBD1 aligns across 10 bases. The J segment lost 5 bases and the V segment lost 4 bases, leaving 5 bases of the junction unmatched. Germline V gene lookup returns CDR1 SGHDT and CDR2 YYEEEE. This CDR3 comprises 14 residues. The CDR3 protein is CASSRTGQGYGYTF. In DNA form, the CDR3 reads TGTGCCAGCAGCAGGACGGGACAGGGGTATGGCTACACCTTC. Combining the CDR3 with reference TRBV5-6 and TRBJ1-2 gives the whole variable domain DAGVTQSPTHLIKTRGQQVTLRCSPKSGHDTVSWYQQALGQGPQFIFQYYEEEERQRGNFPDRFSGHQFPNYSSELNVNALLLGDSALYLCASSRTGQGYGYTFGSGTRLTVV.

V gene TRBV7-3 combines with J gene TRBJ1-1; D is unclear. Germline V gene data show CDR1 as SGHTA and CDR2 as FQGTGA. The CDR3 spans 13 residues. Trimming took off 1 base at V and 1 base at J, with 4 bases between the two ends. CDR3 coding DNA: TGTGCCAGCAGCTTAAACGAGAACACTGAAGCTTTCTTT. As protein: CASSLNENTEAFF.

The J gene is TRBJ2-1, the V gene TRBV18, with D possibly being TRBD1 (6 bases). Trimming took off 3 bases at V and 10 bases at J, with 13 bases between the two ends. The CDR3 covers 13 residues. Germline V gene data show CDR1 as KGHSH and CDR2 as LQKENI. CDR3 DNA sequence: TGTGCCAGCTCACCGTACAGGGTAGAGGAGCAGTTCTTC. This translates into CASSPYRVEEQFF. Combining the CDR3 with reference TRBV18 and TRBJ2-1 gives the whole variable domain NAGVMQNPRHLVRRRGQEARLRCSPMKGHSHVYWYRQLPEEGLKFMVYLQKENIIDESGMPKERFSAEFPKEGPSILRIQQVVRGDSAAYFCASSPYRVEEQFFGPGTRLTVL.

V usage is TRBV7-3 and J usage is TRBJ2-7; D is perhaps TRBD2 (5 bases). The CDR3 is made up of 14 amino acids. V was trimmed by 5 bases and J by 0 bases, leaving 11 bases between them. Germline CDR1 and CDR2: SGHTA and FQGTGA. The DNA of the CDR3 is TGTGCCAGCAGCCCGGAGGCTAGCTCCTACGAGCAGTACTTC. Translating it yields CASSPEASSYEQYF.

This sequence joins TRBV14 and TRBJ2-5; the D gene could be TRBD1 or TRBD2 (5 bases each). The V gene's germline CDR1 is SGHDN and CDR2 FVKESK. CDR3 length: 13 amino acids. V lost 2 bases to trimming and J lost 7 bases, with 11 bases between them. The DNA for the CDR3 is TGTGCCAGCAGCCAACCAGGGAGAGTGACCCAGTACTTC. As protein: CASSQPGRVTQYF. Using reference TRBV14 and TRBJ2-5 for the parts outside the CDR3, the full variable domain is EAGVTQFPSHSVIEKGQTVTLRCDPISGHDNLYWYRRVMGKEIKFLLHFVKESKQDESGMPNNRFLAERTGGTYSTLKVQPAELEDSGVYFCASSQPGRVTQYFGPGTRLLVL.

J is TRBJ2-3 and V is TRBV6-1, with TRBD2 matching 10 bases. The CDR3 has 15 residues. CDR1 and CDR2 (germline): MNHNS, SASEGT. V lost 6 bases to trimming and J lost 1 base; unmatched junction nucleotides: 4. For the CDR3, the DNA is TGTGCCAGCAGCACCGGGACTAGCGGCACAGATACGCAGTATTTT. Protein sequence: CASSTGTSGTDTQYF.

The rearrangement joins TRBV7-6 to TRBJ2-3; 7 bases line up with TRBD1. Unmatched junction bases numbered 10, after V lost 1 base and J lost 0 bases. The germline gives CDR1 SGHVS, CDR2 FNYEAQ. The CDR3 length is 18 residues. CDR3 loop: CASSLVRGGLSSTDTQYF. CDR3 sequence (DNA): TGTGCCAGCAGCTTAGTTAGAGGGGGCTTATCTAGCACAGATACGCAGTATTTT.

J is TRBJ1-2 and V is TRBV11-3; tentatively, D is TRBD1 (5 bases). Germline lookup yields CDR1 SGHNT and CDR2 YENEEA. V dropped 5 bases and J dropped 4 bases, with 14 bases sitting between them. The CDR3 runs to 14 residues. The CDR3 reads CASSHWDDGYGYTF. CDR3 nucleotide sequence: TGTGCCAGCAGCCACTGGGACGACGGCTATGGCTACACCTTC.

The chain uses TRBV6-1 and TRBJ2-7, with 8 positions matching TRBD2. CDR3 length: 14 residues. V shed 5 bases and J 3 bases; nucleotides not matched to a gene: 6. CDR1 is MNHNS, CDR2 SASEGT, per germline. The CDR3 is CASSPRGGSYEQYF. CDR3 nucleotide sequence: TGTGCCAGCAGTCCCCGGGGGGGAAGCTACGAGCAGTACTTC.

This chain uses TRBV5-4 with TRBJ2-2; tentatively, D is TRBD2 (5 bases). V gave up 1 base and J gave up 7 bases, with 11 bases separating them. Germline loops: CDR1 SGHNT, CDR2 YYREEE (reference sequence). CDR3 size: 14 residues. The CDR3 DNA sequence: TGTGCCAGCAGCTTGCGGGGAACCAACGGGGAGCTGTTTTTT. Amino acids: CASSLRGTNGELFF.

The V and J genes are TRBV15 and TRBJ2-1; perhaps D is TRBD1 or TRBD2 (6 bases each). This CDR3 region has 16 residues. The V end lost 2 bases, the J end lost 4 bases, and 15 bases lay between the germline ends. From germline, CDR1 is LNHNV and CDR2 YYDKDF (reference sequence). The CDR3 DNA reads TGTGCCACCAGCAGAAGGAGGGGGAACAGTTACAATGAGCAGTTCTTC. Residues: CATSRRRGNSYNEQFF. The full variable domain, in which reference TRBV15 and TRBJ2-1 provide the parts outside the CDR3, is DAMVIQNPRYQVTQFGKPVTLSCSQTLNHNVMYWYQQKSSQAPKLLFHYYDKDFNNEADTPDNFQSRRPNTSFCFLDIRSPGLGDTAMYLCATSRRRGNSYNEQFFGPGTRLTVL.

V gene TRBV5-1 combines with J gene TRBJ2-5; the D is unclear. The CDR3 loop spans 12 amino acids. The V gene lost 0 bases and the J gene lost 5 bases, with 5 bases spanning the gap. CDR1 and CDR2 (germline): SGHRS, YFSETQ. The CDR3 DNA reads TGCGCCAGCAGCTTGGCTTTGGAGACCCAGTACTTC. It yields the protein CASSLALETQYF.

CDR3 nucleotides: TGTGCCAGCACCCATAACAGGGATCTCGGGTGGTACGAGCAGTACTTC. This sequence encodes CASTHNRDLGWYEQYF. The chain links TRBV5-5 to TRBJ2-7; possible D gene TRBD1, 6 bases. The CDR3 runs 16 residues. The germline gives CDR1 SGHKS, CDR2 YYEKEE (reference sequence). V lost 6 bases and J lost 4, with 23 bases in between.

The rearrangement uses TRBV30 and TRBJ2-2, with D possibly matching TRBD1 (5 bases). This CDR3 has 15 residues. Per germline, CDR1 GTSNPN and CDR2 SVGIG (reference sequence). V was trimmed by 1 base and J by 6 bases, leaving 15 bases between them. CDR3 in amino acids: CAWSDSGWRAGELFF. CDR3 bases: TGTGCCTGGAGTGATTCAGGGTGGCGAGCCGGGGAGCTGTTTTTT.

This clone was detected a few times. The J gene is TRBJ1-2, the V gene TRBV19, with D tentatively TRBD1 (6 bases). V lost 8 bases, J lost 8 bases, and 15 bases lay in between. The germline CDR1 and CDR2 sequences are LNHDA and SQIVND (reference sequence). The CDR3 length is 12 residues. The CDR3 DNA reads as TGTGCCAGTCCCCCCGGGGGGCGCGGCTACACCTTC. Its translation: CASPPGGRGYTF.

As for this clone: The sample contains more than one DNA sequence encoding this CDR3. The chain uses TRBV19 and TRBJ2-7; TRBD1 aligns across 10 bases. This CDR3 contains 15 residues. V lost 4 bases and J lost 3; bases outside the gene matches: 6. Germline lookup yields CDR1 LNHDA and CDR2 SQIVND (reference sequence). The CDR3 bases are TGTGCCAGTAGTAACCGGGACAGGGGAGGCTACGAGCAGTACTTC. It codes for CASSNRDRGGYEQYF.

Notes on this clone: This sample also contains other DNA sequences that code for the same CDR3. V usage is TRBV7-2 and J usage is TRBJ2-3, with D unresolved. V was pared by 6 bases and J by 1 base, with 5 bases between. CDR1 and CDR2 from the germline V gene are SGHTA and FQGNSA. The CDR3 spans 12 residues. The CDR3 nucleotides are TGTGCCAGCAGACTCGGCACAGATACGCAGTATTTT. It yields the protein CASRLGTDTQYF.

This chain joins TRBV7-6 and TRBJ1-3; D gene uncertain. Germline CDR1 is SGHVS and CDR2 is FNYEAQ. V shed 5 bases and J shed 1 base, with 12 bases lying between them. The CDR3 is 15 residues long. CDR3 DNA: TGTGCCAGCAGCCCATCCAGCGGATCTGGAAACACCATATATTTT. It translates to CASSPSSGSGNTIYF.

The chain recombines TRBV4-2 with TRBJ1-1; D not certain. CDR1 LGHNA and CDR2 YNFKEQ come from the germline V gene. V lost 0 bases, J lost 2 bases, and 7 bases lay in between. CDR3 length: 14 residues. The CDR3 DNA reads TGTGCCAGCAGCCAAGATAGGAGAAACACTGAAGCTTTCTTT. It codes for CASSQDRRNTEAFF.

This chain joins TRBV18 and TRBJ1-5, with 8 bases lining up with TRBD1. V shed 1 base and J 4 bases; nucleotides not matched to a gene: 3. Germline V gives CDR1 KGHSH, CDR2 LQKENI. This CDR3 is 15 amino acids long. The CDR3 DNA is TGTGCCAGCTCACCACAGGGACAGGTTAATCAGCCCCAGCATTTT. Amino acids: CASSPQGQVNQPQHF. The entire variable domain, with the rest obtained from reference TRBV18 and TRBJ1-5, is as follows: NAGVMQNPRHLVRRRGQEARLRCSPMKGHSHVYWYRQLPEEGLKFMVYLQKENIIDESGMPKERFSAEFPKEGPSILRIQQVVRGDSAAYFCASSPQGQVNQPQHFGDGTRLSIL.